This is a list of T cell receptor beta chains from one sample in a study of blood T cells in healthy people across ages. TCRdb called the 5' RACE reads again in MiXCR, with one record for every CDR3 protein. The sample carries 700,000 to 950,000 distinct CDR3 sequences, about 40% recorded once. The sequenced sample was blood. These TCRs come from a woman aged 60-70 years in good health. Both conserved end residues are part of each CDR3. Fields, in order: V gene, clone size, CDR3 length, D gene, J gene, CDR3 DNA, CDR3 protein. A D gene is named only where the DNA matches it firmly. The size of a clone is reported for some rows only, either as once, few or many, or as a class for expanded clones.

v_call: TRBV5-1
clone_size: NA
cdr3_length: 16
d_call: NA
j_call: TRBJ2-3
cdr3_nt: TGCGCCAGCAGACGACAGGAGAACTACTACACAGATACGCAGTATTTT
cdr3_aa: CASRRQENYYTDTQYF

v_call: TRBV5-1
clone_size: few
cdr3_length: 16
d_call: NA
j_call: TRBJ2-1
cdr3_nt: TGCGCCAGCAGCTTGGGCTGGGGGACCCTCGACAATGAGCAGTTCTTC
cdr3_aa: CASSLGWGTLDNEQFF

v_call: TRBV29-1
clone_size: many
cdr3_length: 17
d_call: NA
j_call: TRBJ2-6
cdr3_nt: TGCAGCGTTGAAGGGGCGGACAGAAGCTCTGGGGCCAACGTCCTGACTTTC
cdr3_aa: CSVEGADRSSGANVLTF

v_call: TRBV7-2
clone_size: NA
cdr3_length: 12
d_call: NA
j_call: TRBJ2-1
cdr3_nt: TGTGCCAGCAGCTCGGGGGACACTGAGCAGTTCTTC
cdr3_aa: CASSSGDTEQFF

v_call: TRBV20-1
clone_size: few
cdr3_length: 15
d_call: NA
j_call: TRBJ2-1
cdr3_nt: TGCAGTGTCACCCAGGGGAGCGGAGACTACAATGAGCAGTTCTTC
cdr3_aa: CSVTQGSGDYNEQFF

v_call: TRBV6-2/TRBV6-3
clone_size: many
cdr3_length: 13
d_call: NA
j_call: TRBJ2-1
cdr3_nt: TGTGCCAGCTCACTATTGGGAGAAGATGAGCAGTTCTTC
cdr3_aa: CASSLLGEDEQFF

v_call: TRBV3-1
clone_size: NA
cdr3_length: 18
d_call: NA
j_call: TRBJ1-5
cdr3_nt: TGTGCCAGCAGCCAAGAGGAAATTGGTCAGGGTGGCAATCAGCCCCAGCATTTT
cdr3_aa: CASSQEEIGQGGNQPQHF

v_call: TRBV12-3/TRBV12-4
clone_size: NA
cdr3_length: 13
d_call: NA
j_call: TRBJ2-1
cdr3_nt: TGTGCCAGCAGCCCGCTCAAATTTAGCGAGCAGTTCTTC
cdr3_aa: CASSPLKFSEQFF

v_call: TRBV5-1
clone_size: few
cdr3_length: 17
d_call: TRBD2
j_call: TRBJ2-1
cdr3_nt: TGCGCCAGCAGCTTGACTAGCGGGGCGGGAGGGAACAATGAGCAGTTCTTC
cdr3_aa: CASSLTSGAGGNNEQFF

v_call: TRBV5-5
clone_size: many
cdr3_length: 14
d_call: TRBD1
j_call: TRBJ2-7
cdr3_nt: TGTGCCAGCAGCTTCGGACAGGCTTCCTACGAGCAGTACTTC
cdr3_aa: CASSFGQASYEQYF

v_call: TRBV12-3/TRBV12-4
clone_size: few
cdr3_length: 14
d_call: NA
j_call: TRBJ2-3
cdr3_nt: TGTGCCAGCAGTTTAAGGGTAAGAGCAGATACGCAGTATTTT
cdr3_aa: CASSLRVRADTQYF

v_call: TRBV5-1
clone_size: many
cdr3_length: 15
d_call: NA
j_call: TRBJ2-6
cdr3_nt: TGCGCCAGCAGCTTGGGGAACCCTGGGGCCAACGTCCTGACTTTC
cdr3_aa: CASSLGNPGANVLTF

v_call: TRBV6-5
clone_size: NA
cdr3_length: 14
d_call: NA
j_call: TRBJ1-2
cdr3_nt: TGTGCCAGCAGTTACTCGTCGCGTTTCTATGGCTACACCTTC
cdr3_aa: CASSYSSRFYGYTF

v_call: TRBV7-2
clone_size: NA
cdr3_length: 15
d_call: NA
j_call: TRBJ2-7
cdr3_nt: TGTGCCAGCAGCTCCGGGGGCGGACAGGTCTACGAGCAGTACTTC
cdr3_aa: CASSSGGGQVYEQYF

v_call: TRBV7-2
clone_size: NA
cdr3_length: 15
d_call: TRBD2
j_call: TRBJ2-7
cdr3_nt: TGTGCCAGCAGCTTATTTAGTAGCGGGAGCAGCGAGCAGTACTTC
cdr3_aa: CASSLFSSGSSEQYF

v_call: TRBV4-1
clone_size: NA
cdr3_length: 14
d_call: NA
j_call: TRBJ2-7
cdr3_nt: TGCGCCAGCAGCCACGAGGGGGGGCTTTACGAGCAGTACTTC
cdr3_aa: CASSHEGGLYEQYF

v_call: TRBV4-2
clone_size: NA
cdr3_length: 17
d_call: TRBD2
j_call: TRBJ2-2
cdr3_nt: TGTGCCAGCAGCCAAAACCCGGGACTAGCGGGAGGTGTGGAGCTGTTTTTT
cdr3_aa: CASSQNPGLAGGVELFF

v_call: TRBV29-1
clone_size: NA
cdr3_length: 13
d_call: NA
j_call: TRBJ2-2
cdr3_nt: TGCAGCGTCCCTAGTGAGTCGACCGGGGAGCTGTTTTTT
cdr3_aa: CSVPSESTGELFF

v_call: TRBV6-2/TRBV6-3
clone_size: NA
cdr3_length: 12
d_call: TRBD2
j_call: TRBJ2-5
cdr3_nt: TGTGCCAGCGGTAGCGGGAAAGAGACCCAGTACTTC
cdr3_aa: CASGSGKETQYF

v_call: TRBV7-9
clone_size: once
cdr3_length: 20
d_call: NA
j_call: TRBJ2-5
cdr3_nt: TGTGCCAGCAGCTTCCCTTCGGGCAGGTCGTCTTTTAGGTTCAAAGAGACCCAGTACTTC
cdr3_aa: CASSFPSGRSSFRFKETQYF

v_call: TRBV7-9
clone_size: NA
cdr3_length: 14
d_call: TRBD2
j_call: TRBJ2-1
cdr3_nt: TGTGCCAGCAGCTCAGCGGCTAGCGGCAATGAGCAGTTCTTC
cdr3_aa: CASSSAASGNEQFF

v_call: TRBV6-5
clone_size: once
cdr3_length: 15
d_call: NA
j_call: TRBJ2-7
cdr3_nt: TGTGCCAGCAATCCCTCCTACAGGGCATCCTACGAGCAGTACTTC
cdr3_aa: CASNPSYRASYEQYF

v_call: TRBV20-1
clone_size: NA
cdr3_length: 19
d_call: TRBD2
j_call: TRBJ2-1
cdr3_nt: TGCAGTGCTAGACCCATCGGACTAGCGGGGGTAAGCTCCTACAATGAGCAGTTCTTC
cdr3_aa: CSARPIGLAGVSSYNEQFF

v_call: TRBV5-5
clone_size: once
cdr3_length: 14
d_call: TRBD1
j_call: TRBJ2-4
cdr3_nt: TGTGCCAGCAGCCTATGGGACAGCAGAAACACTCAGTACTTC
cdr3_aa: CASSLWDSRNTQYF

v_call: TRBV21-1
clone_size: few
cdr3_length: 20
d_call: NA
j_call: TRBJ2-5
cdr3_nt: TGTGCCAGCAGCAAGGGACAGGGGGTGGTTCGGGAGGAGGGGCTGAAGGAGCAGTACTTC
cdr3_aa: CASSKGQGVVREEGLKEQYF

v_call: TRBV11-3
clone_size: many
cdr3_length: 15
d_call: NA
j_call: TRBJ2-1
cdr3_nt: TGTGCCAGCAGCTTAGTGGCGAGCTCCTACAATGAGCAGTTCTTC
cdr3_aa: CASSLVASSYNEQFF

v_call: TRBV20-1
clone_size: many
cdr3_length: 15
d_call: TRBD1
j_call: TRBJ2-1
cdr3_nt: TGCAGTGCTAGAGATTTGCAGGGGGCCTACAATGAGCAGTTCTTC
cdr3_aa: CSARDLQGAYNEQFF

v_call: TRBV18
clone_size: NA
cdr3_length: 13
d_call: NA
j_call: TRBJ2-7
cdr3_nt: TGTGCCAGCTCCAAGGACCGAAACTACGAGCAGTACTTC
cdr3_aa: CASSKDRNYEQYF

v_call: TRBV19
clone_size: NA
cdr3_length: 15
d_call: NA
j_call: TRBJ1-2
cdr3_nt: TGTGCCAGTACCCCAGGTGGAAAAAAGGGATATGGCTACACCTTC
cdr3_aa: CASTPGGKKGYGYTF

v_call: TRBV6-4
clone_size: NA
cdr3_length: 13
d_call: NA
j_call: TRBJ2-5
cdr3_nt: TGTGCCAGCAACTACAGGGAAAGGGAGACCCAGTACTTC
cdr3_aa: CASNYRERETQYF

v_call: TRBV6-4
clone_size: few
cdr3_length: 16
d_call: NA
j_call: TRBJ2-1
cdr3_nt: TGTGCCAGCAGTGACTCGACCGGGTTGCCCTACAATGAGCAGTTCTTC
cdr3_aa: CASSDSTGLPYNEQFF

v_call: TRBV5-1
clone_size: NA
cdr3_length: 15
d_call: NA
j_call: TRBJ1-1
cdr3_nt: TGCGCCAGCAGCTTACACAGGCCCCGGGACACTGAAGCTTTCTTT
cdr3_aa: CASSLHRPRDTEAFF

v_call: TRBV5-1
clone_size: NA
cdr3_length: 15
d_call: TRBD1
j_call: TRBJ2-7
cdr3_nt: TGCGCCAGCAGCTTGGTGACAGGGGGGACCTACGAGCAGTACTTC
cdr3_aa: CASSLVTGGTYEQYF

v_call: TRBV5-1
clone_size: many
cdr3_length: 13
d_call: NA
j_call: TRBJ2-5
cdr3_nt: TGCGCCAGCAGCTCCCGGGACGGGGAGACCCAGTACTTC
cdr3_aa: CASSSRDGETQYF

v_call: TRBV2
clone_size: NA
cdr3_length: 18
d_call: NA
j_call: TRBJ2-1
cdr3_nt: TGTGCCACCGCCCGGAGGGGAGATCAAACTACGGTACGGTTCGAGCAGTTCTTC
cdr3_aa: CATARRGDQTTVRFEQFF

v_call: TRBV11-2
clone_size: NA
cdr3_length: 16
d_call: NA
j_call: TRBJ1-2
cdr3_nt: TGTGCCAGCAGCTTAGATCGGGGACGGGGGAACTATGGCTACACCTTC
cdr3_aa: CASSLDRGRGNYGYTF

v_call: TRBV7-7
clone_size: once
cdr3_length: 16
d_call: TRBD2
j_call: TRBJ2-2
cdr3_nt: TGTGCTAGCAGCCCCTGGGAGGGGAGGAACACCGGGGAGCTGTTTTTT
cdr3_aa: CASSPWEGRNTGELFF

v_call: TRBV14
clone_size: few
cdr3_length: 12
d_call: TRBD1
j_call: TRBJ2-1
cdr3_nt: TGTGCCAGCAGCCCCGGACAGGGTGAGCAGTTCTTC
cdr3_aa: CASSPGQGEQFF

v_call: TRBV6-6
clone_size: NA
cdr3_length: 14
d_call: NA
j_call: TRBJ2-3
cdr3_nt: TGTGCCACTACGGACCGGGGTGCGGCAGATACGCAGTATTTT
cdr3_aa: CATTDRGAADTQYF

v_call: TRBV6-4
clone_size: many
cdr3_length: 17
d_call: TRBD2
j_call: TRBJ2-3
cdr3_nt: TGTGCCAGCAGTGCGTCGGGGACTAGCGGGGGCGCAGATACGCAGTATTTT
cdr3_aa: CASSASGTSGGADTQYF

v_call: TRBV20-1
clone_size: few
cdr3_length: 13
d_call: NA
j_call: TRBJ1-5
cdr3_nt: TGCAGTGCTAGAACGATCCTAGATCAGCCCCAGCATTTT
cdr3_aa: CSARTILDQPQHF

v_call: TRBV28
clone_size: NA
cdr3_length: 13
d_call: NA
j_call: TRBJ2-7
cdr3_nt: TGTGCCAGTTACCGGGACATATCCAATGAGCAGTACTTC
cdr3_aa: CASYRDISNEQYF